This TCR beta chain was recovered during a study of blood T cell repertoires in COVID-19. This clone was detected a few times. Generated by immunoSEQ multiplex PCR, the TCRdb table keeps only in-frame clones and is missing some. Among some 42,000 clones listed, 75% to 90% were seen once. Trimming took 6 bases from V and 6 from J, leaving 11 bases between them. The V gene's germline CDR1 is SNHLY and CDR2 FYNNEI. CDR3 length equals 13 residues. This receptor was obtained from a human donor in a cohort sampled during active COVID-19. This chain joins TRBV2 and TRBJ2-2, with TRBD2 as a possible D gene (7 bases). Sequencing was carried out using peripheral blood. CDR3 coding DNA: TGTGCCAGCAGAAGGGGGGGAGCCGGGGAGCTGTTTTTT. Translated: CASRRGGAGELFF.